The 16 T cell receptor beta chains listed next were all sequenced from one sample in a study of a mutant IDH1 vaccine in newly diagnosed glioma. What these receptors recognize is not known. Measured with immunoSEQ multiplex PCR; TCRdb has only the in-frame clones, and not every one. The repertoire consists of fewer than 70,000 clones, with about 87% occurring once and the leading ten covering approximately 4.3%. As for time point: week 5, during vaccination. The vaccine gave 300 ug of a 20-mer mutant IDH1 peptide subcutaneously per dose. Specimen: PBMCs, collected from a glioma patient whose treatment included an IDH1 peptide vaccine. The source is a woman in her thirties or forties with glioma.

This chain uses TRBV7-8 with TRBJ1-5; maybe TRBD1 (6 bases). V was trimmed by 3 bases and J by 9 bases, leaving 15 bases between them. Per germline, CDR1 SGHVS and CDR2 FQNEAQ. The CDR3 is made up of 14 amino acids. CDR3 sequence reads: CASSFDRREGPQHF. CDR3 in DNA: TGTGCCAGCAGCTTCGACAGGAGGGAGGGGCCCCAGCATTTT.

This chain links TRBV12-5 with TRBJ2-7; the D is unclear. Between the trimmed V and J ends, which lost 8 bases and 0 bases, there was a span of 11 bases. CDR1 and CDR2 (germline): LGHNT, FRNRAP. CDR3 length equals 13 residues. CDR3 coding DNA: TGTGCTAGTACGGCGGAAAACTCCTACGAGCAGTACTTC. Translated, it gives CASTAENSYEQYF.

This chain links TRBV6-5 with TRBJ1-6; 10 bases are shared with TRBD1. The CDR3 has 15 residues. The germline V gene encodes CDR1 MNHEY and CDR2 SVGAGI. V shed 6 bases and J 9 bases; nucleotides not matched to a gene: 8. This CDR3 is CASSIQTGGFSPLHF. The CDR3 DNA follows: TGTGCCAGCAGCATCCAGACAGGGGGCTTTTCACCCCTCCACTTT.

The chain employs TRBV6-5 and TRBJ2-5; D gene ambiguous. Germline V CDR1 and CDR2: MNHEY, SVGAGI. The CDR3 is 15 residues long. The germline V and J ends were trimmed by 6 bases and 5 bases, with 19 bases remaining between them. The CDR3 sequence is CASSPVDKAKETQYF. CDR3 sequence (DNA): TGTGCCAGCAGCCCGGTTGACAAAGCTAAGGAGACCCAGTACTTC.

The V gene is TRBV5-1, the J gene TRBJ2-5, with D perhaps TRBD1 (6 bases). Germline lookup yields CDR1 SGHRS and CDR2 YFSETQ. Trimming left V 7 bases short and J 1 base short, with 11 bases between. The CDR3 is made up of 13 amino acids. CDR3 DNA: TGCGCCAGCCAAACAGGGCCCCAAGAGACCCAGTACTTC. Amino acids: CASQTGPQETQYF.

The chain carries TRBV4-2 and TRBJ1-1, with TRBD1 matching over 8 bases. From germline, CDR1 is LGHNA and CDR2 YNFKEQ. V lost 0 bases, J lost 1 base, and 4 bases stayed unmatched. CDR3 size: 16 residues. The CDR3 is CASSQDPGGGNTEAFF. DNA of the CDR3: TGTGCCAGCAGCCAAGATCCAGGGGGCGGGAACACTGAAGCTTTCTTT.

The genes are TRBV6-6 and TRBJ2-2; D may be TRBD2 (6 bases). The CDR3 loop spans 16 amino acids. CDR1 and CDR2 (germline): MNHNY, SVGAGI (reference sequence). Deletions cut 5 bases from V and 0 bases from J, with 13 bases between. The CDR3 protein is CASSPGSSANTGELFF. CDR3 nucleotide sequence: TGTGCCAGCAGTCCCGGTTCTAGCGCGAACACCGGGGAGCTGTTTTTT.

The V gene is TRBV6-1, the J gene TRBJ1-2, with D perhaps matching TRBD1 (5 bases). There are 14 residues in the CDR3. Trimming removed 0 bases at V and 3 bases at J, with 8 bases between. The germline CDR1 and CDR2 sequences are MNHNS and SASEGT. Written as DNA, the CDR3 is TGTGCCAGCAGTGAAGCTCACAGGTACTATGGCTACACCTTC. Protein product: CASSEAHRYYGYTF.

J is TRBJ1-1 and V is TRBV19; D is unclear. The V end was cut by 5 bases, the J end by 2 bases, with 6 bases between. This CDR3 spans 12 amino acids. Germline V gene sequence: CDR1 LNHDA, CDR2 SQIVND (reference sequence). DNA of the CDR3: TGTGCCAGTAGTCGGGGTAACACTGAAGCTTTCTTT. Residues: CASSRGNTEAFF.

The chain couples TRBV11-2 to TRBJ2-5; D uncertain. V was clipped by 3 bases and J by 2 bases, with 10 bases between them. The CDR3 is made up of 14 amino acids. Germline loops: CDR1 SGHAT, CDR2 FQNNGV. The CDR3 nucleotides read TGTGCCAGCAGCTTGGGGATGCAACAAGAGACCCAGTACTTC. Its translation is CASSLGMQQETQYF.

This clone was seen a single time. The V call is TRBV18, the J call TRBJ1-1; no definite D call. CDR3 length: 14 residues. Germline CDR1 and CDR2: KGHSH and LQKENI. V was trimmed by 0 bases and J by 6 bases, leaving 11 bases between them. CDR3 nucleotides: TGTGCCAGCTCACCACCTAGCAGTAGTGCTGAAGCTTTCTTT. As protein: CASSPPSSSAEAFF.

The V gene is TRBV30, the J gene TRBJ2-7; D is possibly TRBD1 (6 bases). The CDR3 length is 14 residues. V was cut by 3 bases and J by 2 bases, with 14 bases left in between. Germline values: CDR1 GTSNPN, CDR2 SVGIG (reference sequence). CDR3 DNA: TGTGCCTGGAGAATGGACAGAGGCCCCTACGAGCAGTACTTC. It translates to CAWRMDRGPYEQYF.

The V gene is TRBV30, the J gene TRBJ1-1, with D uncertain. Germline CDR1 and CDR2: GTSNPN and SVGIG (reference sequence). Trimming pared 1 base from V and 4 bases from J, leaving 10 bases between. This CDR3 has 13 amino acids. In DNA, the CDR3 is TGTGCCTGGAGTGGGGGAGGCGGCACTGAAGCTTTCTTT. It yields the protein CAWSGGGGTEAFF.

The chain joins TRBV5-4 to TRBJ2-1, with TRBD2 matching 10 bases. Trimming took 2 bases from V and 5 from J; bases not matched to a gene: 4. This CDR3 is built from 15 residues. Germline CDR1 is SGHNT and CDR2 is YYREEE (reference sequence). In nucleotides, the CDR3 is TGTGCCAGCAGCTTACGGACTAGCGGTGACAATGAGCAGTTCTTC. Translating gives CASSLRTSGDNEQFF.

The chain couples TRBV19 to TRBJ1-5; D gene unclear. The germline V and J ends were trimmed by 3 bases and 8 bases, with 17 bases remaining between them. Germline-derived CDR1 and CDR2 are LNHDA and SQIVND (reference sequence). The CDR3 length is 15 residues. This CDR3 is CASSISRSYREPQHF. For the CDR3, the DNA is TGTGCCAGTAGTATTTCGCGATCTTACCGAGAGCCCCAGCATTTT.

This chain's CDR3 is CASSFDRVGGYTF. The CDR3 nucleotides are TGTGCCAGCAGTTTTGACAGGGTTGGCGGCTACACCTTC. V is TRBV6-1 and J is TRBJ1-2, with 7 bases that match TRBD1. Germline CDR1 reads MNHNS; CDR2 reads SASEGT. This CDR3 spans 13 amino acids. V shed 5 bases, J shed 8 bases, and the junction held 8 bases outside the gene matches.